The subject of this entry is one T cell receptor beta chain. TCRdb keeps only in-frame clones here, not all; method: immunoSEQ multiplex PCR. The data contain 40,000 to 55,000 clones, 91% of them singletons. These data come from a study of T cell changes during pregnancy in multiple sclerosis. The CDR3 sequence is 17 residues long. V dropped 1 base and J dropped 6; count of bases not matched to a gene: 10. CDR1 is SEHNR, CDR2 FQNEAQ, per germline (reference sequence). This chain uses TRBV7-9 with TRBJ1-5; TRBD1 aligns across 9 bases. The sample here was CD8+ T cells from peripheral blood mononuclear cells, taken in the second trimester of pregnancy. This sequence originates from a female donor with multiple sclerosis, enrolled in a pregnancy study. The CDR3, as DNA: TGTGCCAGCAGCTTAGGCACCGGGACAGGGAAGGGTCAGCCCCAGCATTTT. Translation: CASSLGTGTGKGQPQHF.